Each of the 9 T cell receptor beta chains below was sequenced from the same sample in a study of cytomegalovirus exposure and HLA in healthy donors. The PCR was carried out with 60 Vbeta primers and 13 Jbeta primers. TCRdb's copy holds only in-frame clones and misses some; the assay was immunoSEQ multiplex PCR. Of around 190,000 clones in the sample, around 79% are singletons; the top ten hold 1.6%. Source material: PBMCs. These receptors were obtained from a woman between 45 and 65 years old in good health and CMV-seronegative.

Here the CDR3 DNA reads TGTGCCAGCAGAAGGACAGGGGAACGACTGTTTTTT. Its translation is CASRRTGERLFF. The chain is built from TRBV28 and TRBJ1-4, with 9 bases identical to TRBD1. The CDR3 contains 12 residues. CDR1 is MDHEN and CDR2 is SYDVKM in the germline V gene. V trimming: 6 bases; J trimming: 13 bases; junction bases outside the gene matches: 6.

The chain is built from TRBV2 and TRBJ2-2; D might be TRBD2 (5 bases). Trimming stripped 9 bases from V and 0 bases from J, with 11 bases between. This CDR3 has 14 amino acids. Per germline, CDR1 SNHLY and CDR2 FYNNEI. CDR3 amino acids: CASCTGSNTGELFF. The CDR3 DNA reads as TGTGCCAGTTGCACGGGATCGAACACCGGGGAGCTGTTTTTT.

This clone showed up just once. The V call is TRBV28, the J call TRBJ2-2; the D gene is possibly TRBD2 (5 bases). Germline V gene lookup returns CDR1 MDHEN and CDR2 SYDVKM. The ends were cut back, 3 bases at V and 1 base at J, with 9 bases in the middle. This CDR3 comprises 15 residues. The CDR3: CASSFRAENTGELFF. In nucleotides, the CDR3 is TGTGCCAGCAGTTTCCGAGCGGAGAACACCGGGGAGCTGTTTTTT. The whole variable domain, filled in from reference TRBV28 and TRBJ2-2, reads DVKVTQSSRYLVKRTGEKVFLECVQDMDHENMFWYRQDPGLGLRLIYFSYDVKMKEKGDIPEGYSVSREKKERFSLILESASTNQTSMYLCASSFRAENTGELFFGEGSRLTVL.

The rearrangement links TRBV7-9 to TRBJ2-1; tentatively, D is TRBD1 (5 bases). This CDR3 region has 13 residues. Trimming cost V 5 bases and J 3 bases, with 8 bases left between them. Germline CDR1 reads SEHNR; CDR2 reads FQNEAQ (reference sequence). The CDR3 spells CASSLQGYNEQFF. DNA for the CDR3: TGTGCCAGCAGCCTCCAGGGCTACAATGAGCAGTTCTTC.

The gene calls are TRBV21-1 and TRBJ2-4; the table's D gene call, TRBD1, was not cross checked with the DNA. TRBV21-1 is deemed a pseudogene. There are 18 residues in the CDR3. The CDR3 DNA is TGTGCCAGCAGCAAAGATCGCGACAGTGATTTAGCCAAAAACATTCAGTACTTC. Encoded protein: CASSKDRDSDLAKNIQYF.

DNA of the CDR3: TGTGCCAGCAGTTTGGGGGGCAGGGGGAACTATGGCTACACCTTC. It is translated as CASSLGGRGNYGYTF. The V and J genes are TRBV27 and TRBJ1-2; 7 bases agree with TRBD1. Germline V gene sequence: CDR1 MNHEY, CDR2 SMNVEV (reference sequence). The CDR3 covers 15 residues. With 3 bases clipped from V and 2 bases from J, the junction kept 6 bases outside the gene matches.

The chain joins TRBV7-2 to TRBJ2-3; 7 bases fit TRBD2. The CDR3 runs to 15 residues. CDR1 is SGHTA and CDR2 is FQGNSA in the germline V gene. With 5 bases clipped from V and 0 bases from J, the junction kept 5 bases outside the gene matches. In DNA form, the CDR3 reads TGTGCCAGCAGCAGAGGGACTACTAGCACAGATACGCAGTATTTT. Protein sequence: CASSRGTTSTDTQYF.

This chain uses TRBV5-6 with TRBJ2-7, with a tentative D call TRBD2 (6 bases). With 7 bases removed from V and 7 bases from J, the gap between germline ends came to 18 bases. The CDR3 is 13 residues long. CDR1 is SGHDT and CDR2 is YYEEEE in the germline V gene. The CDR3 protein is CASGWTGALEQYF. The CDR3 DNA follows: TGTGCCAGCGGGTGGACGGGAGCTTTGGAGCAGTACTTC.

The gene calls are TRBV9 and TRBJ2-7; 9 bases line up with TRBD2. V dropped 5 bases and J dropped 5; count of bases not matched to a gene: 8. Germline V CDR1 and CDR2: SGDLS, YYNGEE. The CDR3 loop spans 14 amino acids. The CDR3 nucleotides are TGTGCCAGCAGTTTTAGCGGGGGTCGGGACGAGCAGTACTTC. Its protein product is CASSFSGGRDEQYF.